The clone carrying this T cell receptor beta chain appeared many times. Its antigen is undetermined. The data stem from a study of cytotoxic CD8 clonotypes in ibrutinib-treated CLL. The ends lost 0 bases at V and 3 bases at J; junction bases unmatched: 0. This CDR3 spans 14 amino acids. CDR1 SGDLS and CDR2 YYNGEE come from the germline V gene. Study-level findings and limits: Public clonotypes were seen rarely and were contracted or stable on treatment.

Sequenced by immunoSEQ multiplex PCR; TCRdb stores in-frame clones only, minus some. This sample has approximately 120,000 clones, with around four fifths found just once. V and J are TRBV9 and TRBJ2-7, with 10 bases fitting TRBD2. This sequence originates from a human donor with chronic lymphocytic leukemia. Sequenced here: PBMCs, sampled after 24 months of ibrutinib treatment. The CDR3 is CASSVASGGYEQYF. The DNA of the CDR3 is TGTGCCAGCAGCGTAGCTAGCGGGGGCTACGAGCAGTACTTC.